This T cell receptor (beta chain) comes out of a study of radiotherapy plus CTLA-4 blockade in lung cancer. The CDR3 has 16 residues. V was shortened by 0 bases and J by 4 bases, with 14 bases between the two germline ends. Generated by immunoSEQ multiplex PCR, the TCRdb table keeps only in-frame clones and is missing some. The data contain about 98,000 clones, 82% of them seen just once; the ten biggest clones take up roughly 3.5%. The sequencing here drew on peripheral blood, taken from a patient treated with radiotherapy plus ipilimumab. The source is a human donor with non-small cell lung cancer who had a partial response to radiotherapy plus ipilimumab. This chain links TRBV23-1 with TRBJ2-3; the D gene is possibly TRBD2 (6 bases). TRBV23-1 is annotated as an ORF whose role is uncertain. The chain's CDR3 is CASSQSGGTRPDTQYF. In DNA form, the CDR3 reads TGCGCCAGCAGTCAATCTGGAGGGACTCGTCCAGATACGCAGTATTTT.